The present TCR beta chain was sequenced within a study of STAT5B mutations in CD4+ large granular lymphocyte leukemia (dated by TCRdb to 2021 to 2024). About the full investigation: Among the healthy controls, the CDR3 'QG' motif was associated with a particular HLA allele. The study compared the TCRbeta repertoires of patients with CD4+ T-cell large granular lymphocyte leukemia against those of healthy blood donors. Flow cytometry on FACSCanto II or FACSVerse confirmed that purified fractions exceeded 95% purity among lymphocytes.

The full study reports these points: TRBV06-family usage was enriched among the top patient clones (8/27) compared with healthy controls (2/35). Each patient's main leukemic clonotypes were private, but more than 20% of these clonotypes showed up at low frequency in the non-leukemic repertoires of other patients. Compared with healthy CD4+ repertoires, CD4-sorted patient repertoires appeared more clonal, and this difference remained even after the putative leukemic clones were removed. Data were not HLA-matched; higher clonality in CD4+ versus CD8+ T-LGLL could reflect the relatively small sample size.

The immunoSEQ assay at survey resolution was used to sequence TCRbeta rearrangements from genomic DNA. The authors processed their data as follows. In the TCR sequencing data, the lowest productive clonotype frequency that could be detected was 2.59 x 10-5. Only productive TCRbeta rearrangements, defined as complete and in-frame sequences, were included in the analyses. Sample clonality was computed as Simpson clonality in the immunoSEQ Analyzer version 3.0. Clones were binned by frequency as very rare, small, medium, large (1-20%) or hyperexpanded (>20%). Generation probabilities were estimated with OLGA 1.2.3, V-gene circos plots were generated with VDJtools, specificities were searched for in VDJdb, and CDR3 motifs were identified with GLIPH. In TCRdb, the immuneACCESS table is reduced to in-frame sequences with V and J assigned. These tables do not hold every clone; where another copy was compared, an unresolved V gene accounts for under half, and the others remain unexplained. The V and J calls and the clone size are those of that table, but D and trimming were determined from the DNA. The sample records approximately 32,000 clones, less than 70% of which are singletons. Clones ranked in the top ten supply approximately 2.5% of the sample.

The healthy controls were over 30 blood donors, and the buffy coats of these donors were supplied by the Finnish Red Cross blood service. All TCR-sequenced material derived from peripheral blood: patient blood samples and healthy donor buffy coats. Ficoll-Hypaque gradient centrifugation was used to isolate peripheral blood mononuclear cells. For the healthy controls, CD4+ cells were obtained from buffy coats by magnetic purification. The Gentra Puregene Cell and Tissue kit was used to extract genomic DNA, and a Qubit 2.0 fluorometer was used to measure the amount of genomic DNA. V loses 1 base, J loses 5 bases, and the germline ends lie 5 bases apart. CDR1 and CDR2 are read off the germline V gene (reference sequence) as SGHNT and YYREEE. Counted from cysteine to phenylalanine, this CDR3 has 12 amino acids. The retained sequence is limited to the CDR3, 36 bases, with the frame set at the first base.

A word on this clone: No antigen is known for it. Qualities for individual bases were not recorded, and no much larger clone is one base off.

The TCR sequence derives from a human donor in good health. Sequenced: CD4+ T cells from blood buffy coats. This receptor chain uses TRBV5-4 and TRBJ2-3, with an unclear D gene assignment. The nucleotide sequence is TGTGCCAGCAGCTTGTATTTAGATACGCAGTATTTT. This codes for CASSLYLDTQYF.